This TCR beta chain emerged from a study of OX40 agonist ivuxolimab in advanced cancers. Overall study: Ivuxolimab, which is an agonistic anti-OX40 (CD134) antibody, was administered to the patients.

Patients who had autoimmune disease history or got systemic immunosuppression were left out. Produced via immunoSEQ multiplex PCR; TCRdb's table is partial and in-frame only. This table has about 12,000 clones, approximately 78% appearing once. The sequence was collected from an adult with an advanced solid tumor such as melanoma, head and neck, liver or kidney cancer. Sequencing was performed on CD4+ or CD8+ T cells sorted from blood, taken in a trial of the OX40 agonist ivuxolimab.

CDR3 nucleotide sequence: TGTGCCAGCAGTTGGACACACTACAATGAGCAGTTCTTC. Translated: CASSWTHYNEQFF. This sequence joins TRBV27 and TRBJ2-1; possibly TRBD1 for D (5 bases). CDR3 length: 13 amino acids. CDR1 is MNHEY, CDR2 SMNVEV, per germline (reference sequence). V lost 4 bases and J lost 3, with 7 bases in between.